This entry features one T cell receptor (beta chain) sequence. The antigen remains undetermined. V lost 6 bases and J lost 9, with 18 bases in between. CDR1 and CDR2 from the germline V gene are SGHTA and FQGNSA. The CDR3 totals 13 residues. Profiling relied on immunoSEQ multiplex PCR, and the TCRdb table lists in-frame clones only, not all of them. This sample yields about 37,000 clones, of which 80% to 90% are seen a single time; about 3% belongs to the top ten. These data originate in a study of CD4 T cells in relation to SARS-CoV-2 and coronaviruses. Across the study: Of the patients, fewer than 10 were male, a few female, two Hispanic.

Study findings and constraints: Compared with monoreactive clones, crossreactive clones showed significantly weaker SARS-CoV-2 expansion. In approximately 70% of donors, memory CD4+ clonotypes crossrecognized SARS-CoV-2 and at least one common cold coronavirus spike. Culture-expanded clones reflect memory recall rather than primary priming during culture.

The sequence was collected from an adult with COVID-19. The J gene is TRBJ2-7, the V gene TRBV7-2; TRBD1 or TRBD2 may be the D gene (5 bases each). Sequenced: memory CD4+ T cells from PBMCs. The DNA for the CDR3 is TGTGCCAGCAGTTCCCGAGGGGCTCTCGGGCAGTACTTC. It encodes CASSSRGALGQYF. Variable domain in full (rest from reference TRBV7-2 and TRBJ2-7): GAGVSQSPSNKVTEKGKDVELRCDPISGHTALYWYRQSLGQGLEFLIYFQGNSAPDKSGLPSDRFSAERTGGSVSTLTIQRTQQEDSAVYLCASSSRGALGQYFGPGTRLTVT.